The 25 T cell receptor beta chains given below trace back to one sample, sequenced in a study of blood T cell repertoires in COVID-19. Clones were sequenced by immunoSEQ multiplex PCR, and TCRdb holds only the in-frame ones, with some missing. Counted here are under 250,000 clones, around nine tenths occurring once; the ten biggest clones make up about 6%. The sample comprised peripheral blood. Receptors were obtained from a man between 60 and 70 years old who had recovered from COVID-19.

The CDR3 loop reads CASSQEAPDEQFF. CDR3 DNA: TGTGCCAGCAGCCAAGAAGCCCCGGATGAGCAGTTCTTC. V usage is TRBV3-1 (or the pseudogene TRBV3-2) and J usage is TRBJ2-1, with D uncertain. The length of the CDR3 is 13 residues. Trimming cost V 0 bases and J 8 bases, with 8 bases left between them. The germline gives CDR1 LGHDT, CDR2 YNNKEL (reference sequence).

The chain uses TRBV18 and TRBJ1-4; TRBD1 matches at 8 bases. Germline V gene data show CDR1 as KGHSH and CDR2 as LQKENI. Trimming removed 3 bases from V and 8 bases from J; junction bases left unmatched: 8. The CDR3 covers 15 residues. As DNA, the CDR3 is TGTGCCAGCTCACCGGGGACAGGCCCAAGAGAAAAACTGTTTTTT. Amino acid sequence: CASSPGTGPREKLFF.

Here the CDR3 DNA reads TGCGCCAGCAGCCCCAGCGGGCCCTCCTACGAGCAGTACTTC. Encoded protein: CASSPSGPSYEQYF. The chain combines TRBV5-1 with TRBJ2-7; possible D gene TRBD2, 6 bases. The CDR3 is 14 amino acids. Germline-derived CDR1 and CDR2 are SGHRS and YFSETQ. With 4 bases removed from V and 0 bases from J, the gap between germline ends came to 11 bases.

This clone was seen ten or more times. The rearrangement links TRBV7-9 to TRBJ1-6; D is unclear. This CDR3 spans 14 amino acids. Germline V lookup: CDR1 SEHNR, CDR2 FQNEAQ (reference sequence). Trimming pared 3 bases from V and 3 bases from J, leaving 6 bases between. The CDR3 region is CASSFVSYNSPLHF. As DNA, the CDR3 is TGTGCCAGCAGCTTTGTCAGCTATAATTCACCCCTCCACTTT.

The V gene is TRBV28, the J gene TRBJ1-4; D not resolved. Germline V lookup: CDR1 MDHEN, CDR2 SYDVKM. V was cut by 3 bases and J by 4 bases, with 9 bases left in between. There are 14 residues in the CDR3. CDR3 loop: CASSFEVGNEKLFF. The CDR3 nucleotides read TGTGCCAGCAGTTTCGAGGTCGGTAATGAAAAACTGTTTTTT. The entire variable domain, with the rest obtained from reference TRBV28 and TRBJ1-4, is as follows: DVKVTQSSRYLVKRTGEKVFLECVQDMDHENMFWYRQDPGLGLRLIYFSYDVKMKEKGDIPEGYSVSREKKERFSLILESASTNQTSMYLCASSFEVGNEKLFFGSGTQLSVL.

The chain links TRBV27 to TRBJ2-7, with D perhaps matching TRBD2 (5 bases). V dropped 5 bases and J dropped 4 bases, with 21 bases sitting between them. CDR1 and CDR2 (germline): MNHEY, SMNVEV (reference sequence). CDR3 length: 16 amino acids. This CDR3 is CASSLYLQDSRYEQYF. CDR3 nucleotides: TGTGCCAGCAGTCTATATCTCCAGGACTCTCGATACGAGCAGTACTTC.

The chain carries TRBV27 and TRBJ2-5; no clear D. Trimming removed 8 bases from V and 5 bases from J, with 12 bases in between. Germline CDR1 reads MNHEY; CDR2 reads SMNVEV (reference sequence). This CDR3 comprises 12 residues. The CDR3 coding sequence is TGTGCCAGCGGCCCTCCGAGGGAGACCCAGTACTTC. This translates into CASGPPRETQYF.

The V gene is TRBV5-1, the J gene TRBJ2-1, with TRBD2 identical over 10 bases. The germline CDR1 and CDR2 sequences are SGHRS and YFSETQ. With 3 bases clipped from V and 6 bases from J, the junction kept 6 bases outside the gene matches. The CDR3 has 15 amino acids. Here the CDR3 reads CASSSGGTSANEQFF. CDR3 in DNA: TGCGCCAGCAGCTCTGGAGGGACTAGCGCCAATGAGCAGTTCTTC.

The chain couples TRBV29-1 to TRBJ1-1; perhaps TRBD1 as D (6 bases). The CDR3 runs to 13 residues. V lost 3 bases, J lost 0 bases, and 8 bases lay in between. The germline gives CDR1 SQVTM, CDR2 ANQGSEA. Here the CDR3 reads CSVERQVNTEAFF. CDR3 in DNA: TGCAGCGTTGAGAGACAGGTGAACACTGAAGCTTTCTTT. The variable domain in full, with the rest retrieved from reference TRBV29-1 and TRBJ1-1, is SAVISQKPSRDICQRGTSLTIQCQVDSQVTMMFWYRQQPGQSLTLIATANQGSEATYESGFVIDKFPISRPNLTFSTLTVSNMSPEDSSIYLCSVERQVNTEAFFGQGTRLTVV.

The chain carries TRBV7-2 and TRBJ2-7, with a tentative D call TRBD2 (5 bases). The V and J ends lost 1 base and 3 bases respectively, with 13 bases between them. Germline V CDR1 and CDR2: SGHTA, FQGNSA. The CDR3 runs 15 residues. The CDR3 sequence is CASSLVAGIHYEQYF. CDR3 nucleotide sequence: TGTGCCAGCAGCTTAGTGGCCGGGATCCACTACGAGCAGTACTTC.

The J gene is TRBJ2-5, the V gene TRBV7-7, with 8 bases aligning to TRBD2. This CDR3 region has 17 residues. Trimming at V came to 8 bases and at J to 3 bases, leaving 17 bases not matched to a gene. CDR1 and CDR2 from the germline V gene are SSHAT and FNYEAQ (reference sequence). The CDR3 spells CASRPLPSRGAEETQYF. In DNA form, the CDR3 reads TGTGCCAGCCGTCCACTCCCCTCGCGGGGGGCTGAAGAGACCCAGTACTTC.

V is TRBV7-6 and J is TRBJ2-1; TRBD2 matches at 9 bases. The CDR3 has 15 amino acids. In germline, CDR1 is SGHVS, CDR2 FNYEAQ. Unmatched junction bases numbered 9, after V lost 5 bases and J lost 7 bases. CDR3 nucleotides: TGTGCCAGCAGCCCGCGGACTAGCGAGGGGAATGAGCAGTTCTTC. This translates into CASSPRTSEGNEQFF.

The chain recombines TRBV28 with TRBJ2-7, with 8 nucleotides matching TRBD2. The CDR3 spans 14 residues. Losses at the gene ends were 8 bases for V and 6 bases for J; bases not matched to a gene: 12. The germline V gene encodes CDR1 MDHEN and CDR2 SYDVKM. The CDR3 sequence: CASGRASGGTEQYF. The DNA of the CDR3 is TGTGCCAGCGGACGCGCCTCGGGAGGGACCGAGCAGTACTTC.

This clone was recorded a few times. The rearrangement links TRBV6-6 to TRBJ1-1; 8 positions agree with TRBD1. The CDR3 totals 14 residues. In germline, CDR1 is MNHNY, CDR2 SVGAGI (reference sequence). Trimming took 9 bases from V and 6 from J; bases not matched to a gene: 12. CDR3 sequence reads: CASHLQTGGAEAFF. The CDR3 DNA is TGTGCCAGTCACCTTCAAACAGGGGGAGCTGAAGCTTTCTTT.

This clone has only one observation. The rearrangement uses TRBV11-2 and TRBJ1-5; 11 nucleotides agree with TRBD1. From germline, CDR1 is SGHAT and CDR2 FQNNGV. V lost 4 bases, J lost 6 bases, and 5 bases stayed unmatched. The CDR3 consists of 15 residues. CDR3: CASSSGQGAGQPQHF. The CDR3 nucleotides read TGTGCCAGCAGCTCCGGACAGGGGGCTGGTCAGCCCCAGCATTTT.

The chain employs TRBV5-1 and TRBJ2-1; D is perhaps TRBD1 (5 bases). The germline V and J ends were trimmed by 1 base and 4 bases, with 12 bases remaining between them. The germline V gene encodes CDR1 SGHRS and CDR2 YFSETQ. The CDR3 sequence is 15 residues long. The CDR3 coding sequence is TGCGCCAGCAGCTTGAGTGGGGCCCAGTACAATGAGCAGTTCTTC. It codes for CASSLSGAQYNEQFF. The full variable domain, rest sourced from reference TRBV5-1 and TRBJ2-1, is KAGVTQTPRYLIKTRGQQVTLSCSPISGHRSVSWYQQTPGQGLQFLFEYFSETQRNKGNFPGRFSGRQFSNSRSEMNVSTLELGDSALYLCASSLSGAQYNEQFFGPGTRLTVL.

The V gene is TRBV2, the J gene TRBJ2-2, with 9 bases aligning to TRBD2. The CDR3 is 15 amino acids. Germline V gene data show CDR1 as SNHLY and CDR2 as FYNNEI. After removal of 4 bases from V and 3 bases from J, the junction contained 3 bases not matched to a gene. The CDR3 nucleotides are TGTGCCAGCAGTGCGACTAGCGGTGACACCGGGGAGCTGTTTTTT. It specifies CASSATSGDTGELFF.

The chain combines TRBV11-1 with TRBJ1-3, with a tentative D call TRBD1 (6 bases). The V end lost 5 bases, the J end lost 0 bases, and 11 bases lay between the germline ends. Per germline, CDR1 SGHAT and CDR2 FQDESV (reference sequence). CDR3 length: 15 amino acids. In DNA form, the CDR3 reads TGTGCCAGCAGCCTGGACAGTCGCTCTGGAAACACCATATATTTT. Its translation: CASSLDSRSGNTIYF.

The CDR3 spells CASSEHGTTPSGANVLTF. The CDR3 DNA follows: TGTGCCAGCAGCGAACACGGGACTACCCCCTCTGGGGCCAACGTCCTGACTTTC. The chain links TRBV13 to TRBJ2-6; TRBD2 matches 7 bases. This CDR3 spans 18 amino acids. The V and J ends lost 5 bases and 0 bases, in that order; junction bases with no gene match: 10. Per the germline V gene, CDR1 is PRHDT and CDR2 is FYEKMQ (reference sequence).

There are a few counts of this clone. The CDR3 region has the DNA TGTGCCAGCAGCGTACAGGGGTTGGGGGACATTCAGTACTTC. Translated, it gives CASSVQGLGDIQYF. The chain employs TRBV9 and TRBJ2-4, with D possibly matching TRBD1 (6 bases). V lost 1 base and J 8 bases, leaving 13 bases between the germline ends. The germline CDR1 and CDR2 sequences are SGDLS and YYNGEE. The CDR3 has 14 residues.

This rearrangement joins TRBV6-1 to TRBJ1-3; TRBD1 matches 7 bases. Per germline, CDR1 MNHNS and CDR2 SASEGT. The V gene end was trimmed by 1 base and the J gene end by 1 base; junction bases not matched to a gene: 4. The CDR3 contains 16 residues. The CDR3 DNA follows: TGTGCCAGCAGTGAAGTAGCAGGGGGGTCTGGAAACACCATATATTTT. Translated, it gives CASSEVAGGSGNTIYF.

The rearrangement links TRBV28 to TRBJ2-7; D unresolved. Germline CDR1 and CDR2: MDHEN and SYDVKM. V was shortened by 6 bases and J by 1 base, with 16 bases between the two germline ends. The CDR3 spans 15 residues. The CDR3 sequence is CASSPGSLESYEQYF. The CDR3 DNA sequence: TGTGCCAGCAGCCCCGGGTCCCTAGAGTCCTACGAGCAGTACTTC.

V usage is TRBV9 and J usage is TRBJ1-1; 7 bases agree with TRBD1. J was trimmed by 5 bases and V by 4 bases; bases with no gene match: 8. Germline assignment: CDR1 SGDLS and CDR2 YYNGEE. The CDR3 sequence is 14 residues long. CDR3 residues: CASSPRGAGTEAFF. The CDR3 DNA follows: TGTGCCAGCAGCCCCAGGGGGGCTGGGACTGAAGCTTTCTTT.

The chain uses TRBV28 and TRBJ1-3; D perhaps matches TRBD1 (6 bases). Germline V CDR1 and CDR2: MDHEN, SYDVKM. CDR3 length: 17 residues. V was shortened by 3 bases and J by 4 bases, with 19 bases between the two germline ends. The CDR3 nucleotides read TGTGCCAGCAGTTTCCCCCACGGACAGATAAGGGGAAACACCATATATTTT. The encoded protein is CASSFPHGQIRGNTIYF. The whole variable domain, filled in from reference TRBV28 and TRBJ1-3, reads DVKVTQSSRYLVKRTGEKVFLECVQDMDHENMFWYRQDPGLGLRLIYFSYDVKMKEKGDIPEGYSVSREKKERFSLILESASTNQTSMYLCASSFPHGQIRGNTIYFGEGSWLTVV.

This clone appeared once. The rearrangement links TRBV5-1 to TRBJ1-1; 9 nucleotides line up with TRBD1. This CDR3 has 16 amino acids. V was pared by 0 bases and J by 4 bases, with 7 bases of the junction left unmatched. Germline V gene sequence: CDR1 SGHRS, CDR2 YFSETQ. Here the CDR3 reads CASSLGYGTGFTEAFF. The DNA for the CDR3 is TGCGCCAGCAGCTTGGGGTATGGGACAGGGTTCACTGAAGCTTTCTTT.